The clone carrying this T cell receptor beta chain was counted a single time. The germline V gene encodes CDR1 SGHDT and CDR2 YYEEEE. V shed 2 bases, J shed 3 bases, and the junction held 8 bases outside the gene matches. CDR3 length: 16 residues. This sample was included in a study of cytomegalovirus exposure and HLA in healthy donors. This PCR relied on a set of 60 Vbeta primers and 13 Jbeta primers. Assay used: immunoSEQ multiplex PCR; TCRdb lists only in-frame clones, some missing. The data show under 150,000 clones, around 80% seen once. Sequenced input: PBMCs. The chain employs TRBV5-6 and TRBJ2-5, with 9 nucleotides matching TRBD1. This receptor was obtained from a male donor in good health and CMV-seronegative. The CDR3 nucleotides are TGTGCCAGCAGCTTTTTCGGGACAGGGTCCAAAGAGACCCAGTACTTC. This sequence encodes CASSFFGTGSKETQYF.